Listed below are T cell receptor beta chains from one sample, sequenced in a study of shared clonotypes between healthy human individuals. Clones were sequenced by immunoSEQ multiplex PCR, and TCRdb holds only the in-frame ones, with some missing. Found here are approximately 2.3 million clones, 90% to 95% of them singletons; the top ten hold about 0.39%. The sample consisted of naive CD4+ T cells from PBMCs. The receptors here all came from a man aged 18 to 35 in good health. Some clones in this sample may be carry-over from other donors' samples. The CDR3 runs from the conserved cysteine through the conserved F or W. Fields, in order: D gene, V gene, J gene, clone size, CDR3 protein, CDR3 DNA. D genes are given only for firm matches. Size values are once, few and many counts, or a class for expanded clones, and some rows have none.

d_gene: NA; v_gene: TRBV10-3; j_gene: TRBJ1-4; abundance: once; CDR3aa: CAISDRASNEKLFF; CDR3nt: TGTGCCATCAGTGACCGGGCTTCTAATGAAAAACTGTTTTTT
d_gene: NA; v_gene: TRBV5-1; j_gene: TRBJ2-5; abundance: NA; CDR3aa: CASSLGWNQETQYF; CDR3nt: TGCGCCAGCAGCTTGGGGTGGAACCAAGAGACCCAGTACTTC
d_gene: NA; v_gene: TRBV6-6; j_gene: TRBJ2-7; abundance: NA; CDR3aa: CASSYSSIRYSYEQYF; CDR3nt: TGTGCCAGCAGTTACTCCAGTATCCGGTACTCCTACGAGCAGTACTTC
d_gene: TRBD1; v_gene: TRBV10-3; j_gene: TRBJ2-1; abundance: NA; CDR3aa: CAISERGQDSYNEQFF; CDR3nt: TGTGCCATCAGTGAGCGCGGACAGGACTCCTACAATGAGCAGTTCTTC
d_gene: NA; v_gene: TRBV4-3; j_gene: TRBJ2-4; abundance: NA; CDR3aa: CASSQDTQGTIQYF; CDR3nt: TGCGCCAGCAGCCAAGATACGCAGGGGACCATTCAGTACTTC
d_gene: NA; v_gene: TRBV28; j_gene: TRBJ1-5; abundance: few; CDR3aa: CASSLDSQPQHF; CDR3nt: TGTGCCAGCAGTTTGGATTCGCAGCCCCAGCATTTT
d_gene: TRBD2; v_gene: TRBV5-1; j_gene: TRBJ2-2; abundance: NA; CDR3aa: CASSLGLTSGETGELFF; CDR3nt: TGCGCCAGCAGCTTGGGCCTGACTAGCGGGGAGACCGGGGAGCTGTTTTTT
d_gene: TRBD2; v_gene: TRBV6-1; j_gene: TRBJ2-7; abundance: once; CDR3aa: CASSVTSGRVDTYEQYF; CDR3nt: TGTGCCAGCAGTGTGACTAGCGGGAGGGTTGATACCTACGAGCAGTACTTC
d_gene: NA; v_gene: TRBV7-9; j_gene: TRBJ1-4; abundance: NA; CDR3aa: CASSSPPAKGEKLFF; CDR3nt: TGTGCCAGCAGCTCGCCCCCTGCCAAGGGTGAAAAACTGTTTTTT
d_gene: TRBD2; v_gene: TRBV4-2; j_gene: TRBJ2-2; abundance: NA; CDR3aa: CASSRQVPSGPGAGELFF; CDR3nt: TGTGCCAGCAGCCGCCAGGTTCCTAGCGGGCCTGGGGCCGGGGAGCTGTTTTTT
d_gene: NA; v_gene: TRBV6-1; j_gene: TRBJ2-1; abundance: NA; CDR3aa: CASSENEQFF; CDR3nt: TGTGCCAGCAGTGAAAATGAGCAGTTCTTC
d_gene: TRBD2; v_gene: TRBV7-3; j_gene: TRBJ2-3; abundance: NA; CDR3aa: CASSLTAGTSGRAGVYTQYF; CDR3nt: TGTGCCAGCAGCTTGACCGCCGGGACTAGCGGGAGGGCCGGGGTGTATACGCAGTATTTT
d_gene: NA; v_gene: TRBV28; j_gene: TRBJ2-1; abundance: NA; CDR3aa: CASSLLGRAGQYEQFF; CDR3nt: TGTGCCAGCAGTTTATTGGGGCGGGCCGGTCAGTATGAGCAGTTCTTC
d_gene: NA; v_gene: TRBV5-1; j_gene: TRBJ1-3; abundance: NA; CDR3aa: CASSLLQGVGNTIYF; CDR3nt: TGCGCCAGCAGCTTGTTACAGGGCGTCGGAAACACCATATATTTT
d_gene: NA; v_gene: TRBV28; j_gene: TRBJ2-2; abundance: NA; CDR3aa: CATTHRRTGELFF; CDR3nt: TGTGCTACGACACACCGGCGCACCGGGGAGCTGTTTTTT
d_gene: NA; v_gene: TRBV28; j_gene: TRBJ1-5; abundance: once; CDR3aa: CASSFSQGRAQPQHF; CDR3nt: TGTGCCAGCAGTTTTAGCCAGGGGAGGGCGCAGCCCCAGCATTTT
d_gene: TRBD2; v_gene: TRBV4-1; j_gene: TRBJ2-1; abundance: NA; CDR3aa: CASSQTPGLAYNEQFF; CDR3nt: TGCGCCAGCAGCCAAACTCCGGGACTAGCCTACAATGAGCAGTTCTTC
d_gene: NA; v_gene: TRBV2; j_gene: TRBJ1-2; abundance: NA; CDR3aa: CASSFTGTGYGYTF; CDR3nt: TGTGCCAGCAGCTTTACAGGGACCGGCTATGGCTACACCTTC
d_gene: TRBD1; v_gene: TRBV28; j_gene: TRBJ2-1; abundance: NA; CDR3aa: CASRPPQLGTGSYNEQFF; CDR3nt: TGTGCCAGCAGACCCCCCCAACTCGGGACAGGCTCCTACAATGAGCAGTTCTTC
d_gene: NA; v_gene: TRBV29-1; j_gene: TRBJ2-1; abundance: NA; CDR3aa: CSVGNNNEQFF; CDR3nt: TGCAGCGTCGGAAACAATAATGAGCAGTTCTTC
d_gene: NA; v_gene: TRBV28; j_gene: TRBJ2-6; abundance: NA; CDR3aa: CASSLVQGANVLTF; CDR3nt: TGTGCCAGCAGTTTAGTTCAGGGGGCCAACGTCCTGACTTTC
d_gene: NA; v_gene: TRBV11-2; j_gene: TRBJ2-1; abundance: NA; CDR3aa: CASSPRLTYNEQFF; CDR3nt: TGTGCCAGCAGCCCCAGGTTGACCTACAATGAGCAGTTCTTC
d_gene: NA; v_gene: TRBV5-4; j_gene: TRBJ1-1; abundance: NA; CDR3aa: CASSLRDKGTEAFF; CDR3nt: TGTGCCAGCAGCTTGAGGGATAAGGGCACTGAAGCTTTCTTT
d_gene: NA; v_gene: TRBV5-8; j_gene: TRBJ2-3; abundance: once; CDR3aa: CASSLVRRTSTDTQYF; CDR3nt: TGTGCCAGCAGCTTGGTAAGACGTACTAGCACAGATACGCAGTATTTT
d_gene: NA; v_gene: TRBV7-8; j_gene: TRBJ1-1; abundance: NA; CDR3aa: CASSLEPQGRTEAFF; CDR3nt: TGTGCCAGCAGCTTAGAACCGCAGGGAAGGACTGAAGCTTTCTTT
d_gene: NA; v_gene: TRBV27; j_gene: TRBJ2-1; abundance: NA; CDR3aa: CASSRDQTYNEQFF; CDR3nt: TGTGCCAGCAGCCGGGACCAAACCTACAATGAGCAGTTCTTC
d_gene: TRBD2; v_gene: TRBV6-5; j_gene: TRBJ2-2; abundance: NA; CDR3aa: CASRRLAGGAGELFF; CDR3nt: TGTGCCAGCAGAAGACTAGCGGGGGGGGCCGGGGAGCTGTTTTTT
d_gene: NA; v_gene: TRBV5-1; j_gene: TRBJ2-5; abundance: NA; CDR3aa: CASSRSTETQYF; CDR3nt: TGTGCCAGCAGCCGAAGTACGGAGACCCAGTACTTC
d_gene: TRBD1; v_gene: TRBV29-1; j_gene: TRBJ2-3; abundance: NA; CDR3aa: CSVAGTGFLADTQYF; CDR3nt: TGCAGCGTCGCCGGGACAGGGTTTTTGGCAGATACGCAGTATTTT
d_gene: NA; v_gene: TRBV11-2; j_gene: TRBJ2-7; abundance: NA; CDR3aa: CASSSQGPRAKGEQYF; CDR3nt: TGTGCCAGCAGCTCCCAGGGCCCCAGGGCTAAGGGCGAGCAGTACTTC
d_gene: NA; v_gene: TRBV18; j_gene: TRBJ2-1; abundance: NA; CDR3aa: CASSPITGSGGNEQFF; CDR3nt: TGTGCCAGCTCACCCATTACAGGGTCGGGTGGAAATGAGCAGTTCTTC
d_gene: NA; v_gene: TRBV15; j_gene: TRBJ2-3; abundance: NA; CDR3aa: CATRGTDTQYF; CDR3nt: TGTGCCACCAGGGGCACAGATACGCAGTATTTT
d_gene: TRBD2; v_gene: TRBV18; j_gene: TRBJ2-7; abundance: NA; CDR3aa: CASSGGLADYEQYF; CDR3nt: TGTGCCAGCTCGGGGGGACTAGCGGACTACGAGCAGTACTTC
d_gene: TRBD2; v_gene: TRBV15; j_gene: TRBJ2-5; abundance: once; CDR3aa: CATSRIRTSGETQYF; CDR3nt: TGTGCCACCAGCAGAATCCGGACTAGCGGAGAGACCCAGTACTTC
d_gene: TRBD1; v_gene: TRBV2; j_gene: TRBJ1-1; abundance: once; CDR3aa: CASSLDRGAFF; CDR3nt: TGTGCCAGCAGTCTCGACAGGGGAGCTTTCTTT
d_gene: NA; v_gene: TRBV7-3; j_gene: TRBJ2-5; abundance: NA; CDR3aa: CASSLSGPPVETQYF; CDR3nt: TGTGCCAGCAGCTTGAGCGGCCCACCCGTCGAGACCCAGTACTTC
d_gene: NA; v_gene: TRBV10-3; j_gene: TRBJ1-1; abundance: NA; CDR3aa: CAIITPEAFF; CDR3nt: TGTGCCATCATCACCCCTGAAGCTTTCTTT
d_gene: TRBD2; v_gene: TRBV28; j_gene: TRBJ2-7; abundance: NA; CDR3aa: CASHASGSSYEQYF; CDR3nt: TGTGCCAGTCACGCTAGCGGGAGTTCCTACGAGCAGTACTTC
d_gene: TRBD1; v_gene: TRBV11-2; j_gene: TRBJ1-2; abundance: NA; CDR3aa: CASSLDSGTGVYGYTF; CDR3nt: TGTGCCAGCAGCTTAGACTCCGGGACAGGGGTGTATGGCTACACCTTC
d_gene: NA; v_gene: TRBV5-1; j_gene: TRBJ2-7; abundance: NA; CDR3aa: CASSSTGGTYEQYF; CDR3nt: TGCGCCAGCAGCTCCACCGGTGGGACCTACGAGCAGTACTTC
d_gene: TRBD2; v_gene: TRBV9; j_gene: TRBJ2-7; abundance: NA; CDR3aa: CASSVGTGGRVPYEQYF; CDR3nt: TGTGCCAGCAGCGTAGGGACCGGCGGGAGGGTCCCCTACGAGCAGTACTTC
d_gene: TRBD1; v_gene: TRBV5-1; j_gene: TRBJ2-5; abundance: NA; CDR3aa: CASSMGTGTQETQYF; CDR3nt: TGCGCCAGCAGCATGGGGACAGGGACACAAGAGACCCAGTACTTC
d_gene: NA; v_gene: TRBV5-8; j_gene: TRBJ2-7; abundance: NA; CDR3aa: CASSRDLGFEQYF; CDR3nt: TGTGCCAGCAGCCGAGACCTAGGATTTGAGCAGTACTTC
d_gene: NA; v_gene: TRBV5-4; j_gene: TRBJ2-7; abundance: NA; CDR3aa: CASNLGGGVSDEQYF; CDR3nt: TGTGCCAGCAACCTGGGAGGGGGGGTAAGCGACGAGCAGTACTTC
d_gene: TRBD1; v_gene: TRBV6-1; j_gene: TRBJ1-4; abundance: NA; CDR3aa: CASILDRGREKLFF; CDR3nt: TGTGCCAGCATCCTGGACAGGGGCCGTGAAAAACTGTTTTTT
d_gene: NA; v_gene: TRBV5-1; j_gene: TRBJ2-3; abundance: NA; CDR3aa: CASSRTGRGEDTQYF; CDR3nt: TGCGCCAGCTCAAGGACAGGGCGGGGGGAAGATACGCAGTATTTT
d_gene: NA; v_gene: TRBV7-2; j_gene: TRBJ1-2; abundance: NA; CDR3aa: CASSLERGADGYTF; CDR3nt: TGTGCCAGCAGCTTAGAGCGAGGGGCGGACGGCTACACCTTC
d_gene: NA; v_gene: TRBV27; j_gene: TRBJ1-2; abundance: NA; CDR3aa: CASRPQGPTREGYTF; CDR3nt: TGTGCCAGCAGGCCCCAGGGCCCCACCCGGGAGGGCTACACCTTC